Presented here are 3 T cell receptor beta chains from one specimen sequenced in a study of blood T cell repertoires in COVID-19 (dated by TCRdb to 2020 to 2021). Libraries were built with the immunoSEQ multiplex PCR assay. What TCRdb holds here is the immuneACCESS table cut down to in-frame rearrangements. Part of the clones is not present; checked against another copy, under half of the missing clones reflect an unresolved V gene, and the others are unexplained. The sample table contains approximately 120,000 clones; only one count was recorded for 83% of them. Together, the top ten hold over 5% of the sample. The source material was peripheral blood. The receptor source for this set is an elderly man with active or convalescent COVID-19.

Only a few counts were recorded for this clone. V gene TRBV6-6 combines with J gene TRBJ2-7, with 13 nucleotides matching TRBD2. The length of the CDR3 is 17 residues. Germline loops: CDR1 MNHNY, CDR2 SVGAGI (reference sequence). V dropped 5 bases and J dropped 3; count of bases not matched to a gene: 10. Here the CDR3 reads CASSPGLAGARNYEQYF. The CDR3 DNA sequence: TGTGCCAGCAGTCCCGGACTAGCGGGGGCCCGGAACTACGAGCAGTACTTC.

This rearrangement joins TRBV19 to TRBJ2-1, with 8 nucleotides matching TRBD2. V gave up 8 bases and J gave up 0 bases; unmatched junction bases: 3. This CDR3 contains 14 residues. Germline V gene sequence: CDR1 LNHDA, CDR2 SQIVND (reference sequence). For the CDR3, the DNA is TGTGCCAGTCAGCGGGGGAGCTCCTACAATGAGCAGTTCTTC. Its translation is CASQRGSSYNEQFF.

Only one count was recorded for this clone. This rearrangement joins TRBV13 to TRBJ1-4; 8 nucleotides align to TRBD1. CDR1 PRHDT and CDR2 FYEKMQ come from the germline V gene (reference sequence). This CDR3 region has 15 residues. The trim removed 4 bases at V and 4 bases at J, leaving 5 bases unmatched. DNA for the CDR3: TGTGCCAGCAGCTCAGACAGGGGAGGTAATGAAAAACTGTTTTTT. Its translation is CASSSDRGGNEKLFF.